The rows below give T cell receptor beta chains drawn from one sample of a study of blood T cell repertoires in COVID-19. Generated by immunoSEQ multiplex PCR, the TCRdb table keeps only in-frame clones and is missing some. The top ten clones hold over 9% of a sample with fewer than 100,000 clones, roughly 78% of them seen once. Material: peripheral blood. The receptor set was obtained from a woman in her sixties or seventies with acute or convalescent COVID-19. CDR3s include the opening cysteine and the closing phenylalanine or tryptophan. A D gene is named only where the DNA matches it firmly. Clone size appears in some rows only: once, few, many, or a class for an expanded clone.

TRBJ1-5,TRBV19,-,once,CASSIWGLDQPQHF,TGTGCCAGTAGTATTTGGGGGCTAGATCAGCCCCAGCATTTT
TRBJ1-1,TRBV5-6,-,-,CASSSNPGAGAEAFF,TGTGCCAGCAGCTCTAACCCAGGGGCGGGGGCTGAAGCTTTCTTT
TRBJ1-5,TRBV28,-,-,CASSDGGVGQPQHF,TGTGCCAGCAGCGATGGGGGGGTCGGCCAGCCCCAGCATTTT
TRBJ1-1,TRBV18,TRBD1,-,CASSQDRGSFLFTEAFF,TGTGCCAGCTCACAGGACAGGGGCTCCTTCCTTTTCACTGAAGCTTTCTTT
TRBJ1-6,TRBV30,TRBD1,-,CAWRELQGAWNSPLHF,TGTGCCTGGAGGGAACTCCAGGGGGCCTGGAATTCACCCCTCCACTTT
TRBJ1-2,TRBV6-5,TRBD1,-,CASSYPRGNYGYTF,TGTGCCAGCAGTTACCCCAGGGGGAACTATGGCTACACCTTC
TRBJ1-5,TRBV30,TRBD1,-,CAWSFHGTVNQPQHF,TGTGCCTGGAGTTTCCACGGGACAGTCAATCAGCCCCAGCATTTT
TRBJ1-5,TRBV3-1/TRBV3-2,TRBD1,-,CASSLGQPQPQHF,TGTGCCAGCAGCCTGGGACAGCCTCAGCCCCAGCATTTT
TRBJ1-2,TRBV5-1,-,-,CASSLEAGLVGYGYTF,TGCGCCAGCAGCTTGGAGGCAGGTCTTGTCGGCTATGGCTACACCTTC
TRBJ1-5,TRBV4-1,-,-,CASSEQGSANQPQHF,TGCGCCAGCAGCGAGCAGGGTTCCGCCAATCAGCCCCAGCATTTT
TRBJ1-6,TRBV6-5,-,once,CASRDQSRERSPLHF,TGTGCCAGCAGAGACCAAAGCCGGGAGCGGTCACCCCTCCACTTT
TRBJ2-7,TRBV14,TRBD1,-,CASSPMQGVKSYEQYF,TGTGCCAGCAGCCCAATGCAGGGGGTTAAATCCTACGAGCAGTACTTC
TRBJ1-2,TRBV7-9,TRBD1,once,CASSPGQLNYGYTF,TGTGCCAGCAGCCCGGGACAGCTTAACTATGGCTACACCTTC
TRBJ1-1,TRBV4-3,-,-,CASSQSRTSGTEAFF,TGCGCCAGCAGCCAGTCCAGGACTTCGGGCACTGAAGCTTTCTTT
TRBJ2-3,TRBV6-5,TRBD2,-,CAGDHFSGSTDTQYF,TGTGCCGGGGACCACTTTAGCGGGAGCACAGATACGCAGTATTTT
TRBJ2-7,TRBV18,TRBD1,few,CASSPGQARGEQYF,TGTGCCAGCTCACCGGGACAGGCGAGGGGCGAGCAGTACTTC
TRBJ1-4,TRBV11-2,TRBD1,-,CASSPGQGGSEKLFF,TGTGCCAGCAGCCCTGGACAGGGCGGGTCCGAAAAACTGTTTTTT
TRBJ1-5,TRBV27,TRBD1,-,CASSKRQGNSNQPQHF,TGTGCCAGCAGTAAAAGACAGGGCAATAGCAATCAGCCCCAGCATTTT
TRBJ2-1,TRBV6-6,-,-,CATRTNNEQFF,TGTGCCACTAGGACTAACAATGAGCAGTTCTTC
TRBJ2-7,TRBV6-5,-,once,CASSGQSHYEQYF,TGTGCCAGCAGCGGACAATCCCACTACGAGCAGTACTTC
TRBJ2-3,TRBV7-3,-,-,CASSLTQGDTQYF,TGTGCCAGCAGCTTAACCCAGGGAGATACGCAGTATTTT
TRBJ1-5,TRBV2,-,-,CASRLDSPNQPQHF,TGTGCCAGCAGACTCGACAGCCCGAATCAGCCCCAGCATTTT
TRBJ1-2,TRBV7-2,-,-,CASSFRGREEGYTF,TGTGCCAGCAGCTTCCGCGGCAGAGAGGAGGGCTACACCTTC
TRBJ1-4,TRBV7-8,TRBD1,once,CASSRDRVPVANEKLFF,TGTGCCAGCAGCCGGGACAGGGTACCGGTAGCTAATGAAAAACTGTTTTTT
TRBJ2-2,TRBV5-1,TRBD1,-,CASKMGRGTGDLNTGELFF,TGCGCCAGCAAAATGGGAAGGGGGACAGGGGACCTGAACACCGGGGAGCTGTTTTTT
TRBJ2-2,TRBV25-1,TRBD1,many,CASGGQGGTGELFF,TGTGCCAGCGGCGGACAGGGAGGTACCGGGGAGCTGTTTTTT
TRBJ1-1,TRBV6-2/TRBV6-3,TRBD1,-,CASSGDWDSLNTEAFF,TGTGCCAGCAGTGGAGATTGGGACAGCCTGAACACTGAAGCTTTCTTT
TRBJ2-7,TRBV7-9,-,-,CASSLEAGEQYF,TGTGCCAGCAGCTTAGAGGCGGGGGAGCAGTACTTC
TRBJ1-3,TRBV18,-,-,CASSPSHGNTIYF,TGTGCCAGCTCACCGAGCCATGGAAACACCATATATTTT
TRBJ1-4,TRBV6-6,-,few,CASNDWGGPNEKLFF,TGTGCCAGCAACGACTGGGGGGGTCCTAATGAAAAACTGTTTTTT
TRBJ2-3,TRBV18,-,-,CASSRTTSTDTQYF,TGTGCCAGCTCACGGACTACAAGCACAGATACGCAGTATTTT
TRBJ2-3,TRBV12-5,-,-,CASAEGMDTQYF,TGTGCTAGTGCCGAGGGTATGGATACGCAGTATTTT
TRBJ2-5,TRBV29-1,TRBD1,-,CSVRMDRGQGYQETQYF,TGCAGCGTCCGAATGGACAGGGGCCAGGGGTACCAAGAGACCCAGTACTTC
TRBJ1-1,TRBV5-4,TRBD1,-,CASSLDRGDEAFF,TGTGCCAGCAGCTTAGACAGGGGGGATGAAGCTTTCTTT
TRBJ1-2,TRBV20-1,-,-,CSASPDTGSYNYGYTF,TGCAGTGCTAGTCCGGACACAGGATCTTATAACTATGGCTACACCTTC